These 19 T cell receptor beta chains originate from one sample sequenced in a study of vaccination and CD4 T cells after COVID-19 (dated by TCRdb to 2021 to 2024). Libraries were made using PCR. Data came from an Illumina iSeq 100. At the Johns Hopkins FTIC core, DNA from the cultured CD4+ T cells underwent TCR sequencing with the Oncomine TCR Beta short-read assay. Using fastp trimming at Q25 and MiXCR clonotype assembly, TCRdb reanalyzed the public sequencing data and kept in-frame beta chains. Every CDR3 protein is listed once, alongside the most common genes and DNA of its rows. Present in this sample are approximately 19,000 distinct CDR3 sequences, roughly 55% of which were seen just once. The leading ten clones occupy more than 15% of the sample. This sample's treatment or condition label indicates: roughly 10-day PBMC culture with coronavirus spike peptide pools or control peptides (ViraFEST assay).

These receptors' antigens are unknown. Sample: CD4+ T cells from blood, cultured in vitro, taken before SARS-CoV-2 vaccination. Receptors originate from a human donor who had recovered from COVID-19.

This clonotype showed up just a few times. The chain employs TRBV7-2 and TRBJ2-1; TRBD2 matches at 14 bases. The CDR3 totals 16 residues. The trim removed 4 bases at V and 7 bases at J, leaving 6 bases unmatched. The germline V gene encodes CDR1 SGHTA and CDR2 FQGNSA. The CDR3 DNA follows: TGTGCCAGCAGCTCTAGACTAGCGGGGGGGCAAAATGAGCAGTTCTTC. Its translation: CASSSRLAGGQNEQFF.

The chain uses TRBV5-4 and TRBJ2-7; 8 bases fit TRBD2. The CDR3 is made up of 14 amino acids. J gave up 1 base and V 0 bases, and 0 bases lay outside the gene matches. Germline CDR1 reads SGHNT; CDR2 reads YYREEE (reference sequence). The CDR3 reads CASSLGGGSYEQYF. CDR3 DNA: TGTGCCAGCAGCTTGGGCGGGGGGTCCTACGAGCAGTACTTC.

This sequence joins TRBV27 and TRBJ2-2; 9 nucleotides match TRBD2. Germline trimming cut 6 bases from V and 4 bases from J; bases unmatched to any gene: 9. The germline gives CDR1 MNHEY, CDR2 SMNVEV (reference sequence). The CDR3 has 16 amino acids. The CDR3 DNA sequence: TGTGCCAGCAGAAGACCGGGACTAGCAAGCACCGGGGAGCTGTTTTTT. Its protein product is CASRRPGLASTGELFF.

This clonotype has only a few counts. The rearrangement joins TRBV20-1 to TRBJ2-3; 9 positions match TRBD2. Unmatched junction bases numbered 5, after V lost 5 bases and J lost 2 bases. This CDR3 region has 14 residues. CDR1 is DFQATT, CDR2 SNEGSKA, per germline (reference sequence). CDR3 residues: CSAAPSGNTDTQYF. Written as DNA, the CDR3 is TGCAGTGCTGCCCCTAGCGGGAACACAGATACGCAGTATTTT.

V and J are TRBV6-5 and TRBJ2-1; 11 bases line up with TRBD2. CDR3 length equals 14 residues. V gave up 2 bases and J gave up 7 bases; unmatched junction bases: 1. CDR1 is MNHEY and CDR2 is SVGAGI in the germline V gene. The CDR3 nucleotides are TGTGCCAGCAGTTACCCTAGCGGGGGGAATGAGCAGTTCTTC. Amino acids: CASSYPSGGNEQFF.

This chain connects TRBV5-4 to TRBJ1-2; D is possibly TRBD1 (6 bases). The CDR3 is made up of 15 amino acids. Looked up from germline, CDR1 is SGHNT and CDR2 is YYREEE (reference sequence). Trimming removed 1 base from V and 6 bases from J, with 16 bases in between. CDR3 DNA: TGTGCCAGCAGCTTGATTGGGGGGGCGAGCCATGGCTACACCTTC. Translating it yields CASSLIGGASHGYTF.

The genes are TRBV28 and TRBJ1-1, with D possibly being TRBD1 (6 bases). Trimming left V 3 bases short and J 5 bases short, with 16 bases between. This CDR3 is 15 amino acids long. The germline V gene encodes CDR1 MDHEN and CDR2 SYDVKM. DNA of the CDR3: TGTGCCAGCAGTTTTGGCCAGGGGATAGGAACTGAAGCTTTCTTT. Its protein product is CASSFGQGIGTEAFF.

The chain joins TRBV20-1 to TRBJ1-5; a possible D gene is TRBD1 (5 bases). Trimming left V 1 base short and J 5 bases short, with 12 bases between. CDR1 and CDR2 (germline): DFQATT, SNEGSKA (reference sequence). This CDR3 is built from 14 residues. CDR3: CSARARGVDQPQHF. The CDR3 DNA sequence: TGCAGTGCTAGAGCCCGAGGGGTGGATCAGCCCCAGCATTTT.

The sample holds one count of this clonotype. This chain connects TRBV6-5 to TRBJ1-1, with TRBD1 identical over 9 bases. CDR1 is MNHEY and CDR2 is SVGAGI in the germline V gene. The CDR3 extends over 14 amino acids. V shed 0 bases, J shed 5 bases, and the junction held 1 base outside the gene matches. The CDR3 here is CASSYSGTGTEAFF. DNA for the CDR3: TGTGCCAGCAGTTACTCTGGGACAGGGACTGAAGCTTTCTTT.

The table lists this clonotype with a few counts. The V call is TRBV11-3, the J call TRBJ1-1; D unclear. Trimming shortened V by 1 base and J by 6 bases, and 12 bases separated the two germline ends. Germline lookup yields CDR1 SGHNT and CDR2 YENEEA. The CDR3 length is 14 residues. The CDR3 region has the DNA TGTGCCAGCAGCTTAGGACGGCTAAGCGCTGAAGCTTTCTTT. Protein product: CASSLGRLSAEAFF. Full variable domain (remainder filled in from reference TRBV11-3 and TRBJ1-1): EAGVVQSPRYKIIEKKQPVAFWCNPISGHNTLYWYLQNLGQGPELLIRYENEEAVDDSQLPKDRFSAERLKGVDSTLKIQPAELGDSAVYLCASSLGRLSAEAFFGQGTRLTVV.

The rearrangement uses TRBV10-3 and TRBJ2-1, with D perhaps matching TRBD1 or TRBD2 (5 bases each). The CDR3 sequence is 11 residues long. Per germline, CDR1 ENHRY and CDR2 SYGVKD. Trimming removed 4 bases from V and 8 bases from J, with 6 bases in between. The DNA of the CDR3 is TGTGCCATCAGTGGGGGGTATGAGCAGTTCTTC. Protein sequence: CAISGGYEQFF.

The table lists this clonotype with a few counts. One end of the junction fails to match germline, which may point to a read error. The chain has TRBV7-2 and TRBJ1-2; D unresolved. The CDR3 is 12 amino acids. Per the germline V gene, CDR1 is SGHTA and CDR2 is FQGNSA. CDR3 sequence: CASTQLRYGYSF. CDR3 in DNA: TGTGCCAGCACCCAATTAAGATATGGCTACTCCTTC.

The J gene is TRBJ1-1, the V gene TRBV15, with 9 positions matching TRBD1. There are 16 residues in the CDR3. The germline CDR1 and CDR2 sequences are LNHNV and YYDKDF (reference sequence). V shed 1 base, J shed 5 bases, and the junction held 8 bases outside the gene matches. In DNA form, the CDR3 reads TGTGCCACCAGCAGAGGAAGACAGGGGGGGAGGACTGAAGCTTTCTTT. Translating it yields CATSRGRQGGRTEAFF.

V is TRBV5-4 and J is TRBJ2-1, with D unresolved. The CDR3 contains 15 residues. Germline CDR1 is SGHNT and CDR2 is YYREEE (reference sequence). Deletions cut 7 bases from V and 6 bases from J, with 20 bases between. In nucleotides, the CDR3 is TGTGCCAGCCGCCCTACGACGGCAGATCTCAATGAGCAGTTCTTC. Residues: CASRPTTADLNEQFF.

The rearrangement links TRBV24-1 to TRBJ2-2; 8 positions match TRBD1. Germline-derived CDR1 and CDR2 are KGHDR and SFDVKD. Trimming took 2 bases from V and 6 from J; bases not matched to a gene: 7. CDR3 length: 16 residues. The CDR3 protein is CATSDSDREVPGELFF. The CDR3 DNA sequence: TGTGCCACCAGTGATTCGGACAGGGAAGTCCCCGGGGAGCTGTTTTTT.

In its sample, this clonotype was seen a few times. The chain uses TRBV20-1 and TRBJ2-5; 7 nucleotides line up with TRBD1. Germline trimming cut 5 bases from V and 5 bases from J; bases unmatched to any gene: 11. Germline lookup yields CDR1 DFQATT and CDR2 SNEGSKA (reference sequence). This CDR3 is 14 amino acids long. The CDR3 nucleotides are TGCAGTGCTCCCAGACAGGGACGGAGGGAGACCCAGTACTTC. It is translated as CSAPRQGRRETQYF.

This clonotype was picked up a small number of times. The chain's CDR3 is CASSPYRGMNTEAFF. The CDR3 region has the DNA TGTGCCAGCAGTCCGTACAGGGGGATGAACACTGAAGCTTTCTTT. J is TRBJ1-1 and V is TRBV27; TRBD1 matches 8 bases. J was trimmed by 0 bases and V by 5 bases; bases with no gene match: 5. This CDR3 is 15 amino acids long. Looked up from germline, CDR1 is MNHEY and CDR2 is SMNVEV (reference sequence).

This clonotype appeared a few times. The V gene is TRBV15, the J gene TRBJ1-2; D call uncertain. Trimming cost V 1 base and J 4 bases, with 10 bases left between them. From germline, CDR1 is LNHNV and CDR2 YYDKDF (reference sequence). CDR3 size: 14 residues. CDR3 nucleotides: TGTGCCACCAGCAGAGGGGAGGGCAGCTATGGCTACACCTTC. The encoded protein is CATSRGEGSYGYTF.

This clonotype was seen more than once but under ten times. The J gene is TRBJ1-5, the V gene TRBV6-2 or TRBV6-3; 7 bases align to TRBD1. The CDR3 sequence is 16 residues long. Losses at the gene ends were 5 bases for V and 3 bases for J; bases not matched to a gene: 10. The germline CDR1 and CDR2 sequences are MNHEY and SVGEGT. CDR3 nucleotide sequence: TGTGCCAGCAGTAACGGACAGGAGTGGAACAATCAGCCCCAGCATTTT. This encodes CASSNGQEWNNQPQHF.